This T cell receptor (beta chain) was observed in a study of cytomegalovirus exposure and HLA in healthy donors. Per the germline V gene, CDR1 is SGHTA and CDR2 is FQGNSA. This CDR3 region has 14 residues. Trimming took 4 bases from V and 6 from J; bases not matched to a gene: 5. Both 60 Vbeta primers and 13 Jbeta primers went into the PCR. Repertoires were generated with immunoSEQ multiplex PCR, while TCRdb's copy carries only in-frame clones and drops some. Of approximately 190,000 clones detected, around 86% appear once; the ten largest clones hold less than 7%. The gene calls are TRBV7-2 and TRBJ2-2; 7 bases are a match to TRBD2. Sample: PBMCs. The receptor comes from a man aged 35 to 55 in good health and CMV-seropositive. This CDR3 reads CASSWGGLSGELFF. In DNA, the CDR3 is TGTGCCAGCAGCTGGGGAGGGTTATCCGGGGAGCTGTTTTTT.